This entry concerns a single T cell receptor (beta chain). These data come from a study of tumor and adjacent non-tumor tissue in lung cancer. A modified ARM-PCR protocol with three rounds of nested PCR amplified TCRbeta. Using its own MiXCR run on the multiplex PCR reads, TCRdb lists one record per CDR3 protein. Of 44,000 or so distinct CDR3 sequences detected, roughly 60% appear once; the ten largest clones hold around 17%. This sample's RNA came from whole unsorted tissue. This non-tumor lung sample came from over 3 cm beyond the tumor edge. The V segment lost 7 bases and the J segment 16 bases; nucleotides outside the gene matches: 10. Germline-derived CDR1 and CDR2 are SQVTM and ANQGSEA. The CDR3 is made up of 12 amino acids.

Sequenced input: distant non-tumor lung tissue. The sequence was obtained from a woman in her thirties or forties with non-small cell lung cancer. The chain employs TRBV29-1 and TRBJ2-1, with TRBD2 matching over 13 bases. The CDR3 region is CSGGTSGNEYFF. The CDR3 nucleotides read TGCAGCGGGGGGACTAGCGGGAATGAGTACTTCTTC.